This T cell receptor (beta chain) was documented in a study of T cells in Graves' hyperthyroidism and ophthalmopathy. Study at large: Initial diagnosis, before any treatment, was when peripheral blood was collected.

Overall study findings and caveats: From stable hyperthyroidism, ophthalmopathy was separated by a 13 V-J model.

Germline values: CDR1 DFQATT, CDR2 SNEGSKA (reference sequence). Trimming pared 4 bases from V and 5 bases from J, leaving 15 bases between. The CDR3 contains 14 residues. Diagnosing involved the use of clinical symptoms, serum thyroxine and TRAb, thyroid ultrasound and orbital computed tomography. RNA transcripts served as the template for amplifying TCR beta CDR3 regions. The study used the HTBI primer set for a first-round RT-PCR of the TCR CDR3. TCRdb fed the multiplex PCR reads into MiXCR, producing one record per CDR3 protein. The table has 600,000 or so distinct CDR3 sequences, roughly 16% seen once. This clonotype was observed a few times. What it binds is unknown.

Sequencing was done on a sample of blood. V and J are TRBV20-1 and TRBJ2-1, with D perhaps TRBD2 (6 bases). The sequence was collected from a woman aged 25 to 39 with Graves' hyperthyroidism. The CDR3 reads CSATPVRLDNEQFF. CDR3 bases: TGCAGTGCTACCCCCGTCCGACTAGACAATGAGCAGTTCTTC.